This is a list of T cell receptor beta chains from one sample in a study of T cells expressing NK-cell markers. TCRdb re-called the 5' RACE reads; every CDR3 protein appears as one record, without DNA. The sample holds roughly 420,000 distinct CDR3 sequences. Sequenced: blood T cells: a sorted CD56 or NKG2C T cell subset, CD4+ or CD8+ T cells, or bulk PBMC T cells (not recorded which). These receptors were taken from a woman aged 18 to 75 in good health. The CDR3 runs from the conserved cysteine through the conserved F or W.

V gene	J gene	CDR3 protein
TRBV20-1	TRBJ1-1	CSARETGGEAFF
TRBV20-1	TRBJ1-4	CSAPSGGEPEKLFF
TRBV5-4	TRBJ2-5	CASSLQGPKETQYF
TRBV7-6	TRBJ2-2	CASSPTTGNTGELFF
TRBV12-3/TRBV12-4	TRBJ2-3	CASSFGSLVFTDTQYF
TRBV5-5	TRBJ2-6	CASRADPGANVLTF
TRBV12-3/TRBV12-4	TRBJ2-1	CASSFGDRVYNEQFF
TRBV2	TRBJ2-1	CASSVRAGGLKIAYNEQFF
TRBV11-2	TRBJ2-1	CASSYASGLAGYEQFF
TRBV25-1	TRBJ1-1	CASSEWVGTNTEAFF
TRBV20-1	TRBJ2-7	CSARGFTSGSSYEQYF
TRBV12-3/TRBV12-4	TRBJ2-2	CASSRGQSNTGELFF
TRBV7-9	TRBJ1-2	CASTFPSGTEYGYTF
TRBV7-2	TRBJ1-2	CASSDRGGYGYTF
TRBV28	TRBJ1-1	CASRRLRNIGEAFF
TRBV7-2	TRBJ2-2	CASSLSGTNTGELFF
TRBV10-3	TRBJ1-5	CAISEDRVQPQHF
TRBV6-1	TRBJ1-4	CASSELVTGLGTNEKLFF
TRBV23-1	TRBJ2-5	CASSQPDTPGRETQYF
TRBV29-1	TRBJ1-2	CSVVGREANYGYTF
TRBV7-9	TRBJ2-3	CASSLSRVSDTQYF
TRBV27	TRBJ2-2	CASSLIDGELFF
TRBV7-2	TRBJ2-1	CASSLTSWPFF
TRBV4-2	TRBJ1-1	CASSQEGSMNTEAFF
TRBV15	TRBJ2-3	CATSRLDETDTQYF
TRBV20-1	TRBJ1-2	CSAGTSGAGYGYTF
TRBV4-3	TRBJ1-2	CASSQDRVNGYTF
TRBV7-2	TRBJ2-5	CASSLVLIETQYF
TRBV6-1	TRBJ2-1	CASREGGSSYNEQFF
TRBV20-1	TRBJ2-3	CSAAGDGVDTQYF
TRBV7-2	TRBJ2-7	CASSRGGHPYEQYF
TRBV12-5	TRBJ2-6	CASGLEGKGANVLTF
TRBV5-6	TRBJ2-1	CASSLEVVENGPYNEQFF
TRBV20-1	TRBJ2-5	CSASSALETQYF
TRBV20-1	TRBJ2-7	CSAKTGGPYEQYF
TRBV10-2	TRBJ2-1	CASRPGTSGTYNEQFF
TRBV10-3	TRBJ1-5	CAASAESNQPQHF
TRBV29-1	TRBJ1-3	CSVVGASSGNTIYF
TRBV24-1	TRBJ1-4	CATSDSGSWDEKLFF
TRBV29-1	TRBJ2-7	CSVNTGSSYEQYF
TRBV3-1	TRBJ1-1	CASSQAGSGTEAFF
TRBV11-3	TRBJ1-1	CASSRNGGQGTEAFF
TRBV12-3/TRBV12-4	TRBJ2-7	CASSELVGVEQYF
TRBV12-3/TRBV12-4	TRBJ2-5	CASSLLTRQETQYF
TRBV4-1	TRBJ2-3	CASSQWQGISTDTQYF
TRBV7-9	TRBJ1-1	CASSFGAEAFF
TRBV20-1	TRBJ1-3	CSVGRGNTIYF
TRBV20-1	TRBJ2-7	CSARVGGSIDEQYF
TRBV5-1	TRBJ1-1	CASSRGMGEGLTEAFF